Each of the 5 T cell receptor beta chains below was sequenced from the same sample in a study of blood T cell repertoires in COVID-19. Only in-frame clones appear in the TCRdb table, and some are missing; sequencing was by immunoSEQ multiplex PCR. The sample holds over 250,000 clones; about 80% are singletons and the top ten take 8% to 9.5%. The sequencing input was peripheral blood. These receptors were taken from a woman in her forties or fifties who had recovered from COVID-19.

The chain joins TRBV29-1 to TRBJ2-2, with D uncertain. The CDR3 totals 13 residues. Germline V CDR1 and CDR2: SQVTM, ANQGSEA. V was cut by 5 bases and J by 6 bases, with 13 bases left in between. The CDR3 protein is CSVRWADAGELFF. The CDR3, as DNA: TGCAGCGTTAGGTGGGCCGACGCCGGGGAGCTGTTTTTT.

This rearrangement joins TRBV30 to TRBJ1-2, with 8 bases aligning to TRBD1. The V gene's germline CDR1 is GTSNPN and CDR2 SVGIG (reference sequence). After removal of 5 bases from V and 3 bases from J, the junction contained 5 bases not matched to a gene. The CDR3 extends over 13 amino acids. The CDR3 region has the DNA TGTGCCTGGGGACAGGGATCCTACTATGGCTACACCTTC. Encoded protein: CAWGQGSYYGYTF.

The chain recombines TRBV7-3 with TRBJ2-3; a possible D gene is TRBD2 (6 bases). Deletions cut 3 bases from V and 4 bases from J, with 14 bases between. The germline V gene has CDR1 SGHTA and CDR2 FQGTGA. The CDR3 runs to 15 residues. The CDR3 is CASSFGGAGADTQYF. Written as DNA, the CDR3 is TGTGCCAGCAGCTTTGGAGGGGCTGGCGCAGATACGCAGTATTTT.

The rearrangement links TRBV7-2 to TRBJ2-1; 14 bases match TRBD2. After removal of 3 bases from V and 7 bases from J, the junction contained 8 bases not matched to a gene. In germline, CDR1 is SGHTA, CDR2 FQGNSA. This CDR3 contains 17 residues. In DNA, the CDR3 is TGTGCCAGCAGCTTCGGATCCGGGACTAGCGGGAGTAATGAGCAGTTCTTC. Protein sequence: CASSFGSGTSGSNEQFF.

This clone was detected a few times. The rearrangement links TRBV2 to TRBJ2-7; 10 bases align to TRBD1. The CDR3 length is 14 residues. V trimming: 6 bases; J trimming: 7 bases; junction bases outside the gene matches: 9. Germline V gene lookup returns CDR1 SNHLY and CDR2 FYNNEI. This CDR3 reads CASSGTGERGEQYF. The CDR3 nucleotides are TGTGCCAGCAGCGGGACAGGGGAGAGGGGGGAGCAGTACTTC.